This T cell receptor beta chain was profiled in a study of CD8+ T cells in alopecia areata. For the study at large: Twice a day, 5 to 10 mg of oral tofacitinib was administered to treated patients.

cDNA reverse transcribed from extracted RNA served as the sequencing template. Produced via immunoSEQ multiplex PCR; TCRdb's table is partial and in-frame only. The table shows about 180,000 clones, with roughly 63% occurring only once. Study-level results: Among patients, TCR sharing was less clear than in mice, a difference possibly due in part to HLA diversity in the patient population.

The germline V gene has CDR1 LGHNA and CDR2 YSLEER. This CDR3 region has 13 residues. The V end lost 2 bases, the J end lost 6 bases, and 7 bases lay between the germline ends. As concerns this clone: Its antigen is unidentified.

Individuals with alopecia areata gave both lesional scalp punch biopsies and peripheral blood for collection. This sequence joins TRBV4-3 and TRBJ2-2; D is unclear. The source of this sequence is a human donor with alopecia areata. Material: CD4+ T cells sorted from blood, obtained at week 0. CDR3: CASSQYLSGELFF. The CDR3 DNA reads as TGCGCCAGCAGCCAATATCTATCCGGGGAGCTGTTTTTT.